This note documents a single TCR beta chain sequence. This receptor's antigen is unknown. Base qualities are not at hand, and no much larger clone is one base apart. This sample is part of a study of cytomegalovirus exposure and HLA in healthy donors (dated by TCRdb to 2016 to 2017). Study-level background: In an earlier analysis of around 540 of the donors, less than 350 Gb of sequence data and 120 million or so unique TCR beta sequences from about 190 million T cells were reported. Approximately 310 gigabases of sequencing data and 70 million to 95 million unique TCR sequences made up an early release that covered about 640 HLA-typed donors. Of the roughly 390 genotyped donors, approximately 83% fell in the genetic ancestry cluster associated with self-reported Caucasian donors. The study aimed to test whether cataloging public T cell receptors could reveal signatures of past pathogen exposure. The T cell repertoires of 670 or so subjects were profiled by immunosequencing and related to cytomegalovirus serostatus. Besides the first cohort of 666 subjects, a separate validation cohort made up of 120 different subjects was used. To predict cytomegalovirus infection status, the study brought together high-throughput TCR immunosequencing, statistical association of individual TCRs with disease status, and machine learning. A later analysis re-examined previously published TCR beta repertoires from 600 to 700 donors and added high-resolution HLA genotyping to investigate patterns of TCR occurrence. Rather than drawing on any new phenotypic data, the later analysis identified candidate immune exposures from TCR beta sequences and the way those sequences occurred across donors. An earlier analysis of fewer than 700 of the donors applied high-throughput TCR beta sequencing to assess whether each TCR beta V gene segment acted as functional or pseudogenic. Alongside the repertoire data, information on donor age, sex, ethnicity and CMV serostatus was compiled. In a later genetic analysis, genome-wide SNP genotypes for about 65% of the 666 donors were used, and that subset was treated as a discovery cohort. All discovery cohort repertoires had been generated using a single sequencing platform. Both class I and class II loci were covered by HLA typing, at four-digit resolution. Typing coverage varied by locus: 629-630 donors for A, B, C, DRB1 and DQB1; approximately 560 for DQA1; nearly 610 for DPA1; approximately 450 for DPB1. About five DR-DQ haplotypes were treated as single units for association and clustering because of strong linkage in the cohort. Across 398 genotyped donors of the cohort, an average of approximately 240,000 unique TCR beta nucleotide sequences per donor were sequenced, and approximately 19% of those sequences were non-productive.

The cohort was made up of about 610 healthy bone marrow donors. Cohort members were all nominally healthy when sampled, although unrecorded immune exposures were likely present. The donor was CMV seronegative and was included in the group of a few hundred seronegative cohort members. A peripheral blood sample was provided by each donor, and peripheral blood mononuclear cells were used for TCR beta sequencing. Genomic DNA extraction from the blood cell samples was performed with the Qiagen DNeasy Blood Extraction Kit. The method behind the library was the immunoSEQ multiplex PCR assay. The multiplex PCR relied on a mix of 60 forward primers for TCR Vbeta segments and 13 reverse primers for TCR Jbeta segments. Amplification of the CDR3 region of rearranged TCR beta genes was performed with a multiplex PCR assay on genomic DNA. On the Illumina HiSeq System, the amplified TCR beta libraries were sequenced as 87-base-pair reads. Concerning the study's data processing: A later analysis tallied around 80 million unique TCR beta chains across the 550 to 850 repertoires, and roughly 11 million of those chains were shared by two or more donors. Raw reads were error-corrected and collapsed into unique sequences by a nearest-neighbor algorithm in which closely related sequences were merged to remove PCR and sequencing errors. V, D and J gene segments were assigned by aligning CDR3 sequences to IMGT reference sequences. For a sequence to be retained, at least a six-nucleotide match to both a V gene segment and a J gene segment was required. A rearrangement was called productive if the CDR3 had no stop codons and remained in frame with V and J, and every other rearrangement was called non-productive. CDR3 was defined according to IMGT convention as the region running from the second conserved V-encoded cysteine to the conserved J-encoded phenylalanine. The earlier analysis of 587 of the donors excluded sequences that lacked an unambiguous match to a single V gene segment. An earlier analysis of several hundred of the donors called V segments functional above 56.7% productive rearrangements and segregating when the between-donor standard deviation exceeded 5%. A statistical classification framework was built for diagnosing cytomegalovirus status from the catalog of TCR beta chain sequences. V and J gene assignment, in a later analysis, came from comparing TCR nucleotide sequences with IMGT/GENE-DB human TR gene sequences. The TCRdist pipeline was used in a later analysis to assign CDR3 sequences and most-parsimonious VDJ recombination scenarios. In a later analysis, each TCR beta chain was defined by its CDR3 amino acid sequence together with its V-gene family, and reads without a unique V-gene family were excluded. To address suspected cross-contamination and a sequencing artifact, a later analysis removed a few hundred highly shared, low-generation-probability nucleotide sequences. In a later analysis, a clonal expansion index was calculated for each public chain from normalized within-repertoire ranks of inferred template counts. In a later analysis, generation probabilities were computed using a VDJ recombination model fitted to out-of-frame rearrangements, and the results were checked against IGoR. A later analysis scored TCR-TCR, TCR-HLA and TCR-CMV co-occurrence with hypergeometric tests, applying a repertoire-size bias correction to TCR pairs. A later analysis estimated false discovery rates by permuting HLA or CMV assignments 20 times. A later analysis grouped co-occurring TCRs with DBSCAN, adding TCRdist sequence similarity when clustering within HLA-allele-positive subsets. For co-occurrence clustering, repertoires with fewer than 30,000 or more than 120,000 public chains were excluded, along with roughly five repertoires with anomalous nucleotide sharing. The source is immuneACCESS, and TCRdb retained only in-frame sequences with V and J called. Part of the clones is not carried over; for the studies checked, unresolved V genes explain less than half of this, and the remainder is unexplained. D and trimming were read from the DNA, whereas the V and J calls and clone size are those reported in that table. This sample is represented by fewer than 200,000 clones; about 80% of them were singletons. About 4.7% of the sample goes to the ten largest clones.

Spanning cysteine to phenylalanine, the CDR3 consists of 15 amino acids. Left in the record is the CDR3 DNA by itself, 45 bases read in frame from the first base. The germline V end is reduced by 0 bases and the J end by 2 bases; junction bases left unmatched: 4. As encoded in the germline V gene, CDR1 is SQVTM while CDR2 is ANQGSEA. Broad study findings and their caveats: Specific HLA alleles were associated with 16,951 TCR beta sequences at a false discovery rate of 0.05 in a later analysis. Presence/absence analyses assumed roughly uniform sequencing depth across donors, an assumption that may not hold. The 87-base-pair reads could not distinguish some IMGT-functional V segments, including TRBV6-2 and TRBV6-3, so those segments were excluded. According to a later analysis, parvovirus B19, influenza, CMV and Epstein-Barr virus appeared linked to several top co-occurrence clusters. Correlated functional status among segregating V segments might reflect linkage disequilibrium, but an unknown experimental factor could not be ruled out. A few of the identified cytomegalovirus-associated TCR beta chains were confirmed in vitro to be specific for cytomegalovirus antigens. Because counts were too low, 15 to 20 rarely observed V segments, including chromosome 9 orphons, were left out of the earlier analysis of approximately 500 of the donors. Most TCR sequences were observed very rarely across donors, whereas some public TCRs were present in many individuals. An association between a missense DCLRE1C variant and V-gene and J-gene trimming of TCR beta chains was found in a later genetic analysis and replicated in an independent cohort. A later analysis found that HLA-associated TCR beta chains were more clonally expanded and had lower generation probabilities than equally common non-associated chains. CMV serostatus was the only immune exposure information available for the cohort. The cohort was sequenced for TCR beta chains only, and without alpha or paired-chain data the features that could be detected were limited. A group of highly shared sequence variants was considered likely to be a technical artifact of the sequencing pipeline. The authors suggested that the approach could potentially be generalized to other disease states and immunological phenotypes. A later genetic analysis reported fewer N-insertions in productive TCRs among donors in an Asian-associated ancestry cluster than the approximately 670-donor mean. A further reported finding was that TCR beta sequences accurately predicted the HLA-A and HLA-B alleles for most subjects in the first cohort. Most CMV-associated TCR beta chains appeared to be HLA-restricted in a later analysis, and the HLA associations seemed to be driven largely by CMV exposure. In both the original and validation cohorts, the classifier was reported to diagnose cytomegalovirus status with high specificity and sensitivity. A total of about 150 TCR beta chains were listed by the study as associated with cytomegalovirus. Strong co-occurrence of HLA alleles, especially DR and DQ, made assigning TCR associations to individual alleles difficult. A later analysis found that TCR association rates varied across HLA loci, with DRB1 alleles showing the most associated TCRs and HLA-C alleles the fewest. Because some donors lacked HLA typing at each locus, the association tests relied only on the typed subset. Broadly in line with IMGT annotations, most TCR beta V segments showed up in productive rearrangements about 87% or about 30% of the time in an earlier analysis of several hundred of the donors.

The rearrangement joined TRBV29-1 to TRBJ2-3; TRBD1 aligns with 8 central bases. This sequence originates from a man younger than 40 in good health and CMV-seronegative. The sample consisted of PBMCs. CDR3 protein: CSVEETGEYTDTQYF. The nucleotide sequence reads TGCAGCGTTGAAGAGACAGGGGAGTACACAGATACGCAGTATTTT.